The next 2 T cell receptor beta chains were all read from a single sample in a study of long-term antiretroviral therapy in people with HIV. A v3.0 immunoSEQ assay was performed at survey level. Only in-frame clones appear in the TCRdb table, and some are missing; sequencing was by immunoSEQ multiplex PCR. This table holds 45,000 or so clones, roughly 96% found once. The sequencing used unsorted PBMCs, collected 3.7 years after starting antiretroviral therapy. The receptors stem from a woman in her forties or fifties with HIV.

V is TRBV27 and J is TRBJ1-2; 11 bases agree with TRBD1. CDR1 MNHEY and CDR2 SMNVEV come from the germline V gene (reference sequence). V shed 5 bases, J shed 4 bases, and the junction held 6 bases outside the gene matches. This CDR3 is built from 15 residues. The CDR3 region is CASSPRTGGGYGYTF. The DNA for the CDR3 is TGTGCCAGCAGTCCGCGGACAGGGGGCGGCTATGGCTACACCTTC.

The chain employs TRBV6-1 and TRBJ1-1, with D uncertain. CDR3 length: 14 residues. Germline lookup yields CDR1 MNHNS and CDR2 SASEGT. V lost 2 bases and J lost 3, with 10 bases in between. CDR3 DNA sequence: TGTGCCAGCAGTGAAATATTGTCGGACACTGAAGCTTTCTTT. Its translation is CASSEILSDTEAFF.